This TCR beta chain emerged from a study of cytomegalovirus exposure and HLA in healthy donors. 13 Jbeta primers and 60 Vbeta primers were used for the PCR. The table came from immunoSEQ multiplex PCR; TCRdb's copy has only in-frame clones and leaves some out. Of around 150,000 clones listed, approximately 84% are singletons. Study-level findings and limits: Rare sequences made up most TCRs, while some public TCRs were found in many donors. Across HLA loci, a later analysis found differing TCR association rates, with DRB1 most and HLA-C fewest.

As to this clone: Its antigen is currently unknown.

Per the germline V gene, CDR1 is SGHRS and CDR2 is YFSETQ. V trimming: 4 bases; J trimming: 4 bases; junction bases outside the gene matches: 10. The CDR3 totals 15 residues. Donors consisted of healthy bone marrow donors. Sequencing was performed on PBMCs. The chain carries TRBV5-1 and TRBJ2-7, with 8 positions matching TRBD2. The TCR sequence derives from a young man in good health and CMV-seropositive. The CDR3 region is CASSKSGTRVYEQYF. Here the CDR3 DNA reads TGCGCCAGCAGCAAATCCGGGACTAGAGTATACGAGCAGTACTTC.